The 16 T cell receptor beta chains below all came from one sample that was sequenced in a study of Ad26.COV2.S vaccination and SARS-CoV-2 variants. The treatment is: some 19 received Ad26.COV2.S at low or high dose, single or two shots; several received placebo; per-sample allocation not given. Collection of the samples took place on day 63 after the first injection of vaccine or placebo. Libraries were prepared by immunoSEQ multiplex PCR; TCRdb keeps only in-frame clonotypes and omits some of them. Of 350,000 to 450,000 clones listed, about 91% are singletons. The starting material was peripheral blood, obtained in a trial of Ad26.COV2.S vaccine versus placebo. The receptors were sampled from a person aged 18 to 59 who received the Ad26.COV2.S COVID-19 vaccine or a placebo.

About this clone: Other DNA sequences from this sample encode an identical CDR3 as well. V is TRBV28 and J is TRBJ1-4; D unclear. The CDR3 covers 13 residues. V lost 3 bases to trimming and J lost 5 bases, with 7 bases between them. Germline lookup yields CDR1 MDHEN and CDR2 SYDVKM. CDR3 sequence reads: CASSFSGNEKLFF. CDR3 coding DNA: TGTGCCAGCAGTTTTTCCGGGAATGAAAAACTGTTTTTT.

J is TRBJ1-2 and V is TRBV28; 9 bases are shared with TRBD1. Germline V lookup: CDR1 MDHEN, CDR2 SYDVKM. Unmatched junction bases numbered 13, after V lost 4 bases and J lost 7 bases. CDR3 size: 16 residues. CDR3 DNA sequence: TGTGCCAGCAGTTCCTCTCCCCGGGACAGGGTCTCTGGCTACACCTTC. Its protein is CASSSSPRDRVSGYTF.

The chain uses TRBV7-2 and TRBJ1-1, with no clear D. Between the trimmed V and J ends, which lost 3 bases and 0 bases, there was a span of 11 bases. Germline CDR1 is SGHTA and CDR2 is FQGNSA. This CDR3 has 15 residues. CDR3 nucleotide sequence: TGTGCCAGCAGCTTCCTCAGCCCTATGAACACTGAAGCTTTCTTT. Amino acids: CASSFLSPMNTEAFF.

This sequence joins TRBV6-2 or TRBV6-3 and TRBJ2-3; D call uncertain. Trimming pared 5 bases from V and 5 bases from J, leaving 5 bases between. There are 11 residues in the CDR3. Germline V gene data show CDR1 as MNHEY and CDR2 as SVGEGT. DNA for the CDR3: TGTGCCAGCAGTCCGTTAGATACGCAGTATTTT. Its translation is CASSPLDTQYF.

The chain carries TRBV19 and TRBJ2-2; D possibly corresponds to TRBD2 (5 bases). The CDR3 loop spans 17 amino acids. Germline CDR1 LNHDA, CDR2 SQIVND (reference sequence). The V end was cut by 3 bases, the J end by 5 bases, with 19 bases between. The CDR3 region has the DNA TGTGCCAGTAGTATTCGGACCCGCGGGTTGAGGACCGGGGAGCTGTTTTTT. Protein product: CASSIRTRGLRTGELFF.

V and J are TRBV10-3 and TRBJ1-3, with D perhaps TRBD1 (6 bases). Germline V CDR1 and CDR2: ENHRY, SYGVKD. Trimming removed 9 bases from V and 4 bases from J, with 19 bases in between. The CDR3 is 15 residues long. DNA of the CDR3: TGTGCCATGCGCCGGGACAACTCCGGGGGAAACACCATATATTTT. It encodes CAMRRDNSGGNTIYF.

The chain couples TRBV28 to TRBJ2-7; 9 nucleotides match TRBD2. Germline V gives CDR1 MDHEN, CDR2 SYDVKM. V lost 1 base to trimming and J lost 10 bases; unmatched junction nucleotides: 8. This CDR3 is 14 amino acids long. DNA for the CDR3: TGTGCCAGCAGTTTATTAGCGGGAGTGGGGTTTCAGTACTTC. The encoded protein is CASSLLAGVGFQYF.

This clone is a singleton in its sample. The gene calls are TRBV28 and TRBJ2-7, with TRBD2 matching 7 bases. This CDR3 comprises 14 residues. With 8 bases clipped from V and 1 base from J, the junction kept 8 bases outside the gene matches. Germline V gives CDR1 MDHEN, CDR2 SYDVKM. CDR3 amino acids: CASETSGASYEQYF. In DNA, the CDR3 is TGTGCCAGCGAGACCAGCGGGGCTTCCTACGAGCAGTACTTC.

This sequence joins TRBV11-3 and TRBJ2-2, with D unresolved. The CDR3 spans 14 residues. CDR1 is SGHNT and CDR2 is YENEEA in the germline V gene. V was cut by 2 bases and J by 6 bases, with 10 bases left in between. The CDR3 protein is CASSLSVKAGELFF. The CDR3 coding sequence is TGTGCCAGCAGCTTATCAGTAAAGGCCGGGGAGCTGTTTTTT.

V and J are TRBV27 and TRBJ2-3, with D perhaps given as TRBD1 or TRBD2 (5 bases each). Per the germline V gene, CDR1 is MNHEY and CDR2 is SMNVEV (reference sequence). The ends were cut back, 2 bases at V and 2 bases at J, with 14 bases in the middle. The CDR3 extends over 16 amino acids. CDR3 residues: CASSLGDPSATDTQYF. The DNA for the CDR3 is TGTGCCAGCAGTTTAGGGGACCCAAGTGCCACAGATACGCAGTATTTT.

The genes are TRBV3-1 (or the pseudogene TRBV3-2) and TRBJ2-3, with 10 bases identical to TRBD1. Unmatched junction bases numbered 4, after V lost 0 bases and J lost 4 bases. Germline CDR1 LGHDT, CDR2 YNNKEL (reference sequence). The CDR3 length is 16 residues. CDR3 coding DNA: TGTGCCAGCAGCCAAGAGCGGACAGGGGGGCCAGATACGCAGTATTTT. Amino acid sequence: CASSQERTGGPDTQYF.

This clone was recorded once. This chain uses TRBV10-3 with TRBJ1-2; 8 bases line up with TRBD1. The CDR3 extends over 12 amino acids. The junction had 5 bases not matched to a gene; V was cut back by 6 bases and J by 8 bases. CDR1 is ENHRY and CDR2 is SYGVKD in the germline V gene. Written as DNA, the CDR3 is TGTGCCATCAGCAAACAGGGGGAAGGCTACACCTTC. Translated, it gives CAISKQGEGYTF.

The chain uses TRBV19 and TRBJ2-3; TRBD1 or TRBD2 may be the D gene (5 bases each). CDR3 size: 14 residues. V was pared by 3 bases and J by 2 bases, with 9 bases between. Germline lookup yields CDR1 LNHDA and CDR2 SQIVND (reference sequence). In DNA, the CDR3 is TGTGCCAGTAGTATCCGGGGCAACACAGATACGCAGTATTTT. It yields the protein CASSIRGNTDTQYF.

V gene TRBV6-5 combines with J gene TRBJ1-5; 8 bases line up with TRBD1. This CDR3 is 12 amino acids long. Losses at the gene ends were 6 bases for V and 6 bases for J; bases not matched to a gene: 1. Germline CDR1 reads MNHEY; CDR2 reads SVGAGI. The CDR3 here is CASSRGLQPQHF. The CDR3 DNA reads TGTGCCAGCAGCAGGGGGCTTCAGCCCCAGCATTTT.

The rearrangement joins TRBV5-1 to TRBJ2-7; 12 nucleotides match TRBD2. The CDR3 spans 16 residues. CDR1 and CDR2 (germline): SGHRS, YFSETQ. V shed 4 bases, J shed 3 bases, and the junction held 8 bases outside the gene matches. CDR3 DNA: TGCGCCAGCAGCCAACGACTAGCGGGGGAGTTCTACGAGCAGTACTTC. This codes for CASSQRLAGEFYEQYF.

J is TRBJ2-1 and V is TRBV3-1 (or the pseudogene TRBV3-2); D remains unclear. V was shortened by 3 bases and J by 7 bases, with 10 bases between the two germline ends. The CDR3 is made up of 13 amino acids. CDR1 is LGHDT, CDR2 YNNKEL, per germline (reference sequence). Here the CDR3 reads CASSQMIGNEQFF. The CDR3 DNA reads as TGTGCCAGCAGCCAGATGATCGGAAATGAGCAGTTCTTC.